These 16 T cell receptor beta chains came from one sample sequenced in a study of T cells in Graves' hyperthyroidism and ophthalmopathy. What was amplified from RNA transcripts were TCR beta CDR3 regions. TCR CDR3 regions were first amplified by RT-PCR with HTBI primers. TCRdb reprocessed the multiplex PCR reads with MiXCR, giving one entry per CDR3 protein. In the table there are 600,000 or so distinct CDR3 sequences, roughly 50% of which are singletons. Input material: peripheral blood or thyroid tissue (not recorded which). All receptors come from a woman between 18 and 29 years old with Graves' hyperthyroidism.

CDR3 sequence: CASSLSWSDYGYTF. DNA for the CDR3: TGTGCCAGCAGTTTATCGTGGTCGGACTATGGCTACACCTTC. The J gene is TRBJ1-2, the V gene TRBV19; D gene ambiguous. The germline CDR1 and CDR2 sequences are LNHDA and SQIVND (reference sequence). The CDR3 is 14 residues long. V was cut by 9 bases and J by 3 bases, with 17 bases left in between.

This clonotype appeared a few times. CDR3: CSRGGSSTEAFF. The CDR3 nucleotides are TGCAGCCGAGGCGGGAGTAGCACTGAAGCTTTCTTT. The V and J genes are TRBV29-1 and TRBJ1-1; D not certain. Per the germline V gene, CDR1 is SQVTM and CDR2 is ANQGSEA. The CDR3 sequence is 12 residues long. V dropped 8 bases and J dropped 4 bases, with 14 bases sitting between them. Full variable domain (rest looked up from reference TRBV29-1 and TRBJ1-1): SAVISQKPSRDICQRGTSLTIQCQVDSQVTMMFWYRQQPGQSLTLIATANQGSEATYESGFVIDKFPISRPNLTFSTLTVSNMSPEDSSIYLCSRGGSSTEAFFGQGTRLTVV.

The chain joins TRBV27 to TRBJ1-5; 9 nucleotides line up with TRBD1. The CDR3 has 15 amino acids. Germline CDR1 MNHEY, CDR2 SMNVEV (reference sequence). V gave up 6 bases and J gave up 1 base; unmatched junction bases: 4. This chain's CDR3 is CASRGTGKSNQPQHF. CDR3 nucleotide sequence: TGTGCCAGCAGGGGGACAGGGAAGAGCAATCAGCCCCAGCATTTT.

This clonotype has a handful of counts. V gene TRBV7-9 combines with J gene TRBJ1-4; possibly TRBD1 for D (5 bases). Germline CDR1 and CDR2: SEHNR and FQNEAQ (reference sequence). The CDR3 runs to 15 residues. V lost 5 bases to trimming and J lost 0 bases, with 10 bases between them. CDR3: CASSATGTTNEKLFF. Written as DNA, the CDR3 is TGTGCCAGCAGCGCTACAGGAACAACTAATGAAAAACTGTTTTTT.

This clonotype was detected only a few times. V and J are TRBV2 and TRBJ1-2; the D gene is possibly TRBD1 (6 bases). V was shortened by 7 bases and J by 6 bases, with 15 bases between the two germline ends. Per the germline V gene, CDR1 is SNHLY and CDR2 is FYNNEI. The CDR3 is 13 amino acids. Here the CDR3 DNA reads TGTGCCAGCACCCAGGGCAGGGGAGATGGCTACACCTTC. Residues: CASTQGRGDGYTF.

With regard to this clonotype: The CDR3 does not end in the conserved phenylalanine or tryptophan, so this is likely a read error. Because the CDR3's place on the DNA is in doubt, the DNA is left out and the CDR3 is given as listed by TCRdb. The chain carries TRBV6-5 and TRBJ1-4; the table's D call, TRBD1, has no DNA check behind it. CDR1 is MNHEY, CDR2 SVGAGI, per germline. The CDR3 comprises 8 residues, both ends counted. The CDR3 reads CASSSGTG.

This chain uses TRBV9 with TRBJ2-5; D is perhaps TRBD1 (7 bases). This CDR3 comprises 15 residues. From germline, CDR1 is SGDLS and CDR2 YYNGEE. Between the trimmed V and J ends, which lost 2 bases and 2 bases, there was a span of 13 bases. The chain's CDR3 is CASSVSAGGQETQYF. CDR3 nucleotide sequence: TGTGCCAGCAGCGTCTCAGCAGGGGGGCAAGAGACCCAGTACTTC.

The CDR3 coding sequence is TGTGCCAGCAGCAATCAGCCCCAGCATTTT. It specifies CASSNQPQHF. The chain recombines TRBV7-8 with TRBJ1-5; no reliable D call. The CDR3 is 10 residues long. V lost 5 bases and J 4 bases, leaving 0 bases between the germline ends. Germline V CDR1 and CDR2: SGHVS, FQNEAQ.

The CDR3 DNA reads TGTGCCAGCAGCCCTCGCCGCACCAATGAGCAGTTCTTC. The encoded protein is CASSPRRTNEQFF. The J gene is TRBJ2-1, the V gene TRBV7-9; unclear D gene. Per germline, CDR1 SEHNR and CDR2 FQNEAQ (reference sequence). This CDR3 has 13 amino acids. V was pared by 5 bases and J by 6 bases, with 11 bases between.

The genes are TRBV29-1 and TRBJ2-3; D is uncertain. Deletions cut 3 bases from V and 7 bases from J, with 8 bases between. Germline V lookup: CDR1 SQVTM, CDR2 ANQGSEA. The CDR3 contains 11 residues. CDR3 nucleotides: TGCAGCGTTGAGGAGCTCCATACGCAGTATTTT. As protein: CSVEELHTQYF.

In the case of this clonotype: A much larger clone lies a single base off, so this may be a read error. The chain is built from TRBV7-9 and TRBJ1-5, with 10 nucleotides matching TRBD1. With V trimmed by 5 bases and J by 6 bases, 4 bases remained unmatched. The germline gives CDR1 SEHNR, CDR2 FQNEAQ (reference sequence). This CDR3 has 14 amino acids. CDR3 nucleotides: TGTGCCAGCAGCCGCGGGACAGGGGTTCAGCCCCAGCATTTT. Translated: CASSRGTGVQPQHF.

V gene TRBV29-1 combines with J gene TRBJ1-1; TRBD1 is a possible D gene (6 bases). Germline loops: CDR1 SQVTM, CDR2 ANQGSEA. This CDR3 is 12 amino acids long. The V end was cut by 6 bases, the J end by 3 bases, with 11 bases between. The DNA for the CDR3 is TGCAGCGTGGGAGGGGGGGACACTGAAGCTTTCTTT. Translation: CSVGGGDTEAFF.

For this clonotype: No conserved phenylalanine or tryptophan ends this CDR3, so it is likely a read error. This chain connects TRBV25-1 to TRBJ1-6, with D perhaps matching TRBD1 (5 bases). This CDR3 is built from 17 residues. Germline values: CDR1 MGHDK, CDR2 SYGVNS. Trimming took off 4 bases at V and 7 bases at J, with 20 bases between the two ends. The DNA of the CDR3 is TGTGCCAGCAGTGCTAGAGACCCGTACGGGGGAAATTCACCCCTCCACCTT. The encoded protein is CASSARDPYGGNSPLHL.

V gene TRBV2 combines with J gene TRBJ1-1; 11 nucleotides line up with TRBD1. Germline CDR1 is SNHLY and CDR2 is FYNNEI. V shed 4 bases, J shed 8 bases, and the junction held 9 bases outside the gene matches. The CDR3 loop spans 15 amino acids. DNA for the CDR3: TGTGCCAGCAGTGGGGACAGGGGGGTTTTGGCGGAAGCTTTCTTT. It is translated as CASSGDRGVLAEAFF.

The sample holds many counts of this clonotype. The J gene is TRBJ2-5, the V gene TRBV7-6; D not resolved. CDR1 is SGHVS, CDR2 FNYEAQ, per germline. V shed 0 bases and J shed 7 bases, with 18 bases lying between them. CDR3 length: 16 residues. The CDR3 coding sequence is TGTGCCAGCAGCTTAGCCCGCCGCATAGGTACCGGGACCCAGTACTTC. As protein: CASSLARRIGTGTQYF.

As regards this clonotype: Likely a read error: the CDR3 ends without its conserved phenylalanine or tryptophan. Because the CDR3's place on the DNA is in doubt, the DNA is left out and the CDR3 is given as listed by TCRdb. V usage is TRBV11-2 and J usage is TRBJ1-4; the D call in the table, TRBD1, was not verified against the DNA. From its first to its last residue, the CDR3 has 10 amino acids. In germline, CDR1 is SGHAT, CDR2 FQNNGV. The CDR3 sequence is CASNIDRGFH.